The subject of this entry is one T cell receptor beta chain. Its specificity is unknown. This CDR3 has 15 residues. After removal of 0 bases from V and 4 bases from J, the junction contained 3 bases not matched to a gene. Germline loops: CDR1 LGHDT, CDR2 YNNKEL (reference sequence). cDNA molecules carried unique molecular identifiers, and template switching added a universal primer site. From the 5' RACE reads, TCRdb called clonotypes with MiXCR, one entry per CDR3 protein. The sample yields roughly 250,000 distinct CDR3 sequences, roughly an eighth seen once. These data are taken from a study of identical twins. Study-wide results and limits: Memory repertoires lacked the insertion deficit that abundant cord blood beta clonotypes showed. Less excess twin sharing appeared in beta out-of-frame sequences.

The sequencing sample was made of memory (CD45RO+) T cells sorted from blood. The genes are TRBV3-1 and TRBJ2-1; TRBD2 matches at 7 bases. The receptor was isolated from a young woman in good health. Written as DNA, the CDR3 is TGTGCCAGCAGCCAAGAGGGACTACAATACAATGAGCAGTTCTTC. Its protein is CASSQEGLQYNEQFF.